This TCR beta chain was found in a study of CXCR3 chemokines and chemotherapy response in bladder cancer. MiXCR, applied by TCRdb to the PCR reads, yields one record per CDR3 protein. The data contain around 13,000 distinct CDR3 sequences, over 10% of them singletons. This clonotype showed up many times. The length of the CDR3 is 13 residues. Trimming cost V 5 bases and J 8 bases; bases outside gene matches: 3. Germline CDR1 KGHSH, CDR2 LQKENI. This chain uses TRBV18 with TRBJ1-6, with 7 bases lining up with TRBD1. This TCR was recovered from a human donor with bladder cancer that did not respond to neoadjuvant chemotherapy. Sampling was performed from a patient whose treatment included neoadjuvant chemotherapy. The CDR3: CASSEGAHSPLHF. The CDR3 DNA reads as TGTGCCAGCTCAGAGGGGGCCCATTCACCCCTCCACTTT.